This TCR beta chain came from a study of T-cell reconstitution after alpha-beta-depleted transplantation in children. Findings of the study overall: When one year had passed after transplant, most T-cell counts and diversity came from newly produced T cells. About two months after transplant, alpha-beta T cells reportedly came from several hundred expanded graft clones.

Construction of the TCRbeta library involved unique molecular identifiers. TCRdb itself ran the PCR reads through MiXCR, one entry per CDR3 protein. Of about 460,000 distinct CDR3 sequences in the sample, about 10% are singletons; the top ten hold around 2%. Many counts were recorded for this clonotype. Its antigen remains unknown. The germline V and J ends were trimmed by 0 bases and 7 bases, with 8 bases remaining between them. This CDR3 contains 13 residues. CDR1 SGHRS and CDR2 YFSETQ come from the germline V gene. This sequence joins TRBV5-1 and TRBJ2-1, with no clear D. This receptor was taken from a child aged 2-15 years with inherited bone marrow failure, due to receive a stem cell transplant. The sample here was PBMCs, taken before TCRalphabeta/CD19-depleted stem cell transplant. For the CDR3, the DNA is TGCGCCAGCAGCTTGGCTCCAGAAAATGAGCAGTTCTTC. Translating gives CASSLAPENEQFF. Complete variable domain (other parts from reference TRBV5-1 and TRBJ2-1): KAGVTQTPRYLIKTRGQQVTLSCSPISGHRSVSWYQQTPGQGLQFLFEYFSETQRNKGNFPGRFSGRQFSNSRSEMNVSTLELGDSALYLCASSLAPENEQFFGPGTRLTVL.